These T cell receptor beta chains were read from a single sample in a study of T cells in severe cutaneous drug reactions. Reanalyzing the multiplex PCR reads, TCRdb keeps one entry per CDR3 protein, without DNA. The listing contains a few thousand distinct CDR3 sequences. The sequenced sample consisted of cells from a skin blister. The source of these receptors is a human donor with toxic epidermal necrolysis, a severe cutaneous drug reaction. Both conserved end residues are part of each CDR3. Size is stated for part of the rows, as once, few or many counts, or as a class when the clone is expanded.

v_call,j_call,clone_size,cdr3_aa
TRBV7-9,TRBJ2-2,-,CASTWGTGRTGELFF
TRBV7-2,TRBJ2-7,-,CASSLRFSGSYEQYF
TRBV6-2/TRBV6-3,TRBJ2-3,-,CASSPRQGGGDTQYF
TRBV10-3,TRBJ1-1,-,CAISPRQGGNTEAFF
TRBV27,TRBJ2-5,-,CASSGQGQETQYF
TRBV12-3/TRBV12-4,TRBJ1-5,medium-sized,CASSLPGQPQHF
TRBV7-2,TRBJ2-5,-,CASSLTGGAETQYF
TRBV6-6,TRBJ2-5,-,CASSQDRIETQYF
TRBV4-1,TRBJ2-3,-,CASSQGQGLGTDTQYF
TRBV6-5,TRBJ1-2,-,CASSYSGYGYTF
TRBV4-1,TRBJ1-5,-,CASSQDVGSNQPQHF